A selection of T cell receptor beta chains follows, all from one sample in a study of shared clonotypes between healthy human individuals. The repertoire was sequenced with immunoSEQ multiplex PCR; TCRdb's copy has only in-frame clones and lacks some. This table holds some 650,000 clones, more than 95% found once. The sample taken for sequencing was naive CD4+ T cells sorted from blood. The receptors were sampled from a woman aged 25 to 39 in good health. The CDR3 runs from the conserved cysteine through the conserved F or W. Each record gives: CDR3 DNA, CDR3 protein, D gene, J gene, V gene, clone size. The D gene is left open where the match is weak. Clone size is stated in some rows and not others, as once, few, many or a class when expanded.

CDR3nt: TGTGCCAGTAGGTCCACCGGGGTAAACACCATATATTTT; CDR3aa: CASRSTGVNTIYF; d_gene: .; j_gene: TRBJ1-3; v_gene: TRBV19; abundance: .
CDR3nt: TGCGCCAGCAGCAGGGACGGGTCTAGCACAGATACGCAGTATTTT; CDR3aa: CASSRDGSSTDTQYF; d_gene: .; j_gene: TRBJ2-3; v_gene: TRBV5-1; abundance: .
CDR3nt: TGTGCCAGCACCCTGGGACAGTCGGGCTACACCTTC; CDR3aa: CASTLGQSGYTF; d_gene: TRBD1; j_gene: TRBJ1-2; v_gene: TRBV6-4; abundance: .
CDR3nt: TGTGCCAGCAGCTCCCCGGGGGGGGCTGGGGGTATCGAGCAGTACTTC; CDR3aa: CASSSPGGAGGIEQYF; d_gene: TRBD2; j_gene: TRBJ2-7; v_gene: TRBV28; abundance: .
CDR3nt: TGTGCCAGCAGCTTAGCACCATTCTACGAGCAGTACTTC; CDR3aa: CASSLAPFYEQYF; d_gene: .; j_gene: TRBJ2-7; v_gene: TRBV7-6; abundance: once
CDR3nt: TGTGCCAGCAGCAGACGTATGGTTCACTATGGCTACACCTTC; CDR3aa: CASSRRMVHYGYTF; d_gene: .; j_gene: TRBJ1-2; v_gene: TRBV7-8; abundance: few
CDR3nt: TGCGCCAGCAGGGCCGGAGACTACAACAATGAGCAGTTCTTC; CDR3aa: CASRAGDYNNEQFF; d_gene: .; j_gene: TRBJ2-1; v_gene: TRBV5-1; abundance: .
CDR3nt: TGCGCCAGCAGTGAGTTCCCTAGCGGGAGGATCACAGATACGCAGTATTTT; CDR3aa: CASSEFPSGRITDTQYF; d_gene: TRBD2; j_gene: TRBJ2-3; v_gene: TRBV10-1; abundance: once
CDR3nt: TGTGCCAGCAGAGACAGGGGTAGGGGGGTCTACGAGCAGTACTTC; CDR3aa: CASRDRGRGVYEQYF; d_gene: TRBD1; j_gene: TRBJ2-7; v_gene: TRBV27; abundance: .
CDR3nt: TGTGCCAGCTCACGGGCAGGGGCTCAGCCCCAGCATTTT; CDR3aa: CASSRAGAQPQHF; d_gene: .; j_gene: TRBJ1-5; v_gene: TRBV18; abundance: .
CDR3nt: TGTGCCAGCAGCTTGGTTTCGGGGAACTATGGCTACACCTTC; CDR3aa: CASSLVSGNYGYTF; d_gene: .; j_gene: TRBJ1-2; v_gene: TRBV5-4; abundance: .
CDR3nt: TGTGCCAGCAGCTTGGGGGGGTTATCGTGGAATTCACCCCTCCACTTT; CDR3aa: CASSLGGLSWNSPLHF; d_gene: .; j_gene: TRBJ1-6; v_gene: TRBV5-4; abundance: .
CDR3nt: TGTGCCAGCAGCGCGGGTCGACAGGGCTTGAGCTACACCTTC; CDR3aa: CASSAGRQGLSYTF; d_gene: TRBD1; j_gene: TRBJ1-2; v_gene: TRBV5-4; abundance: .
CDR3nt: TGTGCCAGCAGTCGTGGCCACGTGCCGAATGGCTACACCTTC; CDR3aa: CASSRGHVPNGYTF; d_gene: .; j_gene: TRBJ1-2; v_gene: TRBV28; abundance: .
CDR3nt: TGTGCCAGCAGCGTCGACGACTATGGCTACACCTTC; CDR3aa: CASSVDDYGYTF; d_gene: .; j_gene: TRBJ1-2; v_gene: TRBV5-8; abundance: .